One sample yielded the 8 T cell receptor beta chains listed below, sequenced in a study of CD8 T cells in Susac syndrome. Random-hexamer reverse transcription was applied to roughly 0.5 to 1 ug RNA. One entry per CDR3 protein results from TCRdb running MiXCR on the immunoSEQ multiplex PCR reads. The table lists 330,000 or so distinct CDR3 sequences, around nine tenths of them singletons. The sequencing input was CD8+ T cells from PBMCs. These receptors were obtained from a human donor with multiple sclerosis.

This chain connects TRBV27 to TRBJ1-5; no reliable D call. In germline, CDR1 is MNHEY, CDR2 SMNVEV (reference sequence). The CDR3 loop spans 13 amino acids. The ends were cut back, 3 bases at V and 6 bases at J, with 9 bases in the middle. CDR3 bases: TGTGCCAGCAGTTTCGGGGAGTTTCAGCCCCAGCATTTT. Its protein is CASSFGEFQPQHF.

J is TRBJ1-1 and V is TRBV12-3 or TRBV12-4; 7 bases agree with TRBD1. The V and J ends lost 6 bases and 6 bases, in that order; junction bases with no gene match: 4. The CDR3 is 12 residues long. CDR3 nucleotide sequence: TGTGCCAGCAGCAGGGGGGATGCTGAAGCTTTCTTT. It translates to CASSRGDAEAFF.

The chain is built from TRBV6-2 or TRBV6-3 and TRBJ1-1; D gene ambiguous. V was clipped by 6 bases and J by 4 bases, with 18 bases between them. Looked up from germline, CDR1 is MNHEY and CDR2 is SVGEGT. This CDR3 is 15 amino acids long. CDR3: CASSPGWQESTEAFF. The CDR3 region has the DNA TGTGCCAGCAGCCCCGGGTGGCAGGAGTCCACTGAAGCTTTCTTT.

CDR3 coding DNA: TGTGCCAGCAGTCCCCTGGCGGACGGGCTAGCCAAAAACATTCAGTACTTC. This codes for CASSPLADGLAKNIQYF. V is TRBV7-9 and J is TRBJ2-4, with D unclear. V lost 6 bases and J lost 0, with 18 bases in between. CDR3 length: 17 residues. Germline-derived CDR1 and CDR2 are SEHNR and FQNEAQ (reference sequence).

This clonotype was recorded many times. The J gene is TRBJ2-3, the V gene TRBV27; the D call may be TRBD1 or TRBD2 (6 bases each). V lost 6 bases and J lost 3, with 10 bases in between. Germline V CDR1 and CDR2: MNHEY, SMNVEV (reference sequence). This CDR3 contains 13 residues. CDR3 DNA: TGTGCCAGCAGCTTAGGGGGGACAGATACGCAGTATTTT. As protein: CASSLGGTDTQYF.

The chain is built from TRBV4-1 and TRBJ2-7, with D uncertain. The CDR3 contains 15 residues. V was shortened by 0 bases and J by 2 bases, with 11 bases between the two germline ends. Germline V gene data show CDR1 as MGHRA and CDR2 as YSYEKL. For the CDR3, the DNA is TGCGCCAGCAGCCAAGAAGTCAGGTTGACCTACGAGCAGTACTTC. As protein: CASSQEVRLTYEQYF.

This clonotype occurred a few times. The genes are TRBV19 and TRBJ1-4, with D possibly matching TRBD1 (5 bases). Per the germline V gene, CDR1 is LNHDA and CDR2 is SQIVND (reference sequence). The CDR3 loop spans 15 amino acids. The V gene lost 5 bases and the J gene lost 0 bases, with 10 bases spanning the gap. The CDR3 nucleotides are TGTGCCAGTAGTCCTGGGACGGCAACTAATGAAAAACTGTTTTTT. Its protein is CASSPGTATNEKLFF.

This chain uses TRBV29-1 with TRBJ2-1, with no clear D. Germline V gene sequence: CDR1 SQVTM, CDR2 ANQGSEA. The V end was cut by 3 bases, the J end by 5 bases, with 8 bases between. The CDR3 extends over 12 amino acids. The CDR3 protein is CSVEYQNNEQFF. The CDR3 DNA reads as TGCAGCGTTGAGTATCAGAACAATGAGCAGTTCTTC.